These 3 T cell receptor beta chains were sequenced from one sample in a study of breast tumors, draining lymph nodes, adjacent tissues. TCRdb redid the calling of the multiplex PCR reads with MiXCR, one entry per CDR3 protein. This table has fewer than 85,000 distinct CDR3 sequences, approximately 20% appearing once. Breast cancer patients provided tissue from their axillary draining lymph nodes. The sample consisted of axillary lymph node tissue. Receptor source: a female donor with breast cancer. Some clones in this sample may be carry-over from other donors' samples.

This clonotype was recorded many times. The chain joins TRBV3-1 to TRBJ2-7; D is uncertain. Trimming removed 3 bases at V and 3 bases at J, with 3 bases between. CDR3 length: 11 amino acids. CDR1 and CDR2 from the germline V gene are LGHDT and YNNKEL (reference sequence). CDR3 loop: CASSQLYEQYF. In DNA form, the CDR3 reads TGTGCCAGCAGCCAGCTCTACGAGCAGTACTTC.

There are many counts of this clonotype. This chain uses TRBV11-3 with TRBJ2-5; maybe TRBD1 (6 bases). This CDR3 has 20 residues. V was cut by 6 bases and J by 1 base, with 30 bases left in between. Germline CDR1 is SGHNT and CDR2 is YENEEA. The CDR3 here is CASSSWVSVEPGETQETQYF. The DNA for the CDR3 is TGTGCCAGCAGTTCTTGGGTGTCGGTGGAACCAGGGGAGACCCAAGAGACCCAGTACTTC.

This clonotype has a count of ten or more. V and J are TRBV5-7 and TRBJ2-3; D is uncertain. TRBV5-7 has ORF status, its function being uncertain. The CDR3 contains 15 residues. Trimming left V 7 bases short and J 1 base short, with 16 bases between. The CDR3 protein is CASLGMSRCTDTQYF. CDR3 sequence (DNA): TGTGCCAGCCTTGGTATGAGCAGATGCACAGATACGCAGTATTTT.